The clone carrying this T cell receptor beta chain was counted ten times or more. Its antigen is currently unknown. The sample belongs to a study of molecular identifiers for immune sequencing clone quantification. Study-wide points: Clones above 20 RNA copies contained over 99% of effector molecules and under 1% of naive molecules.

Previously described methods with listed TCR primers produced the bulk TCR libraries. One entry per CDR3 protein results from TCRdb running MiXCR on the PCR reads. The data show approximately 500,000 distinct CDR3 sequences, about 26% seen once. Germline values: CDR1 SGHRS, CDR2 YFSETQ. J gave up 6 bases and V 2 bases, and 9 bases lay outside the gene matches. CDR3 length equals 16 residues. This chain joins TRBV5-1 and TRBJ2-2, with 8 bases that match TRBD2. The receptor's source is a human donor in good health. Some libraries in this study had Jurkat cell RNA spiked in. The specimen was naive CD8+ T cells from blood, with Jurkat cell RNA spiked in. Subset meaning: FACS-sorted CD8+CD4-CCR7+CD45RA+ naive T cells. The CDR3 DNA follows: TGCGCCAGCAGCTTAGGAGCGGGAGTCGTCCCCGGGGAGCTGTTTTTT. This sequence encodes CASSLGAGVVPGELFF.